One sample yielded the 26 T cell receptor beta chains listed below, sequenced in a study of T cells in Graves' hyperthyroidism and ophthalmopathy. Using RNA transcripts as the source, TCR beta CDR3 regions were amplified. The study used the HTBI primer set for a first-round RT-PCR of the TCR CDR3. TCRdb re-derived calls from the multiplex PCR reads in MiXCR, one entry per CDR3 protein. The data show about 480,000 distinct CDR3 sequences, about 15% seen once. Sequencing was performed on blood. These receptors came from a woman aged 18-30 years with Graves' hyperthyroidism.

In its sample, this clonotype was seen many times. The CDR3 sequence: CASSPGLANTEAFF. The CDR3 DNA follows: TGTGCCAGCAGCCCTGGACTGGCGAACACTGAAGCTTTCTTT. The gene calls are TRBV11-3 and TRBJ1-1, with no clear D. Germline assignment: CDR1 SGHNT and CDR2 YENEEA. CDR3 length: 14 residues. Trimming removed 5 bases from V and 1 base from J, with 11 bases in between.

The chain links TRBV11-3 to TRBJ1-1; weak D call: TRBD1 (5 bases). Germline V gives CDR1 SGHNT, CDR2 YENEEA. Trimming took 4 bases from V and 0 from J, leaving 9 bases between them. The CDR3 runs 14 residues. The chain's CDR3 is CASSSGAVNTEAFF. In DNA form, the CDR3 reads TGTGCCAGCAGCTCCGGGGCGGTGAACACTGAAGCTTTCTTT.

This clonotype was observed many times. The CDR3 here is CASSYSRAGNYGYTF. In DNA form, the CDR3 reads TGTGCCAGCAGTTACTCGAGGGCCGGGAACTATGGCTACACCTTC. The V call is TRBV6-5, the J call TRBJ1-2, with D unresolved. Looked up from germline, CDR1 is MNHEY and CDR2 is SVGAGI. V lost 0 bases, J lost 2 bases, and 10 bases lay in between. The CDR3 is 15 residues long.

The sample holds many counts of this clonotype. This rearrangement joins TRBV18 to TRBJ2-2, with 7 bases identical to TRBD2. The J segment lost 2 bases and the V segment lost 6 bases, leaving 3 bases of the junction unmatched. CDR3 length: 14 residues. Germline assignment: CDR1 KGHSH and CDR2 LQKENI. The CDR3 region is CASSLADNTGELFF. For the CDR3, the DNA is TGTGCCAGCTCTCTAGCGGACAACACCGGGGAGCTGTTTTTT.

Ten or more counts support this clonotype. J is TRBJ1-1 and V is TRBV10-3; maybe TRBD1 (5 bases). The germline V gene has CDR1 ENHRY and CDR2 SYGVKD. The ends were cut back, 7 bases at V and 2 bases at J, with 14 bases in the middle. The length of the CDR3 is 14 residues. The CDR3 reads CAITAGLSNTEAFF. The CDR3 region has the DNA TGTGCCATCACCGCGGGACTCTCAAACACTGAAGCTTTCTTT.

V usage is TRBV9 and J usage is TRBJ2-1, with 9 bases matching TRBD2. The CDR3 contains 16 residues. The junction had 12 bases not matched to a gene; V was cut back by 3 bases and J by 8 bases. Germline V gives CDR1 SGDLS, CDR2 YYNGEE. The CDR3 region is CASSARGSGSGYEQFF. CDR3 DNA sequence: TGTGCCAGCAGCGCCAGAGGTAGCGGGAGCGGCTATGAGCAGTTCTTC.

This chain connects TRBV20-1 to TRBJ2-2; 10 bases align to TRBD2. Looked up from germline, CDR1 is DFQATT and CDR2 is SNEGSKA (reference sequence). The CDR3 is 15 residues long. Trimming removed 6 bases from V and 1 base from J; junction bases left unmatched: 5. The CDR3 sequence: CSAKGLAKNTGELFF. In DNA, the CDR3 is TGCAGTGCAAAGGGACTAGCGAAGAACACCGGGGAGCTGTTTTTT.

The CDR3 reads CASSARDRATEAFF. The CDR3, as DNA: TGTGCCAGCAGCGCAAGAGACAGGGCGACTGAAGCTTTCTTT. The genes are TRBV5-6 and TRBJ1-1, with TRBD1 matching over 7 bases. Germline assignment: CDR1 SGHDT and CDR2 YYEEEE. V lost 4 bases and J lost 5; bases outside the gene matches: 8. The CDR3 spans 14 residues.

This clonotype showed up just a few times. The gene calls are TRBV14 and TRBJ2-7, with 7 bases matching TRBD2. The germline CDR1 and CDR2 sequences are SGHDN and FVKESK. This CDR3 has 15 residues. Trimming took 1 base from V and 5 from J; bases not matched to a gene: 8. The CDR3 protein is CASSQVRRGWHEQYF. CDR3 sequence (DNA): TGTGCCAGCAGCCAAGTGCGGCGGGGGTGGCACGAGCAGTACTTC.

The table lists this clonotype with many counts. The V call is TRBV12-3 or TRBV12-4, the J call TRBJ1-4; D not certain. CDR3 length: 13 residues. V was pared by 6 bases and J by 8 bases, with 13 bases between. CDR3 coding DNA: TGTGCCAGCAGGCCGGGTACCGAGGAAAAACTGTTTTTT. Translated: CASRPGTEEKLFF.

The CDR3 nucleotides are TGTGCCAGCCACCGGGACAATGAGCAGTTCTTC. It specifies CASHRDNEQFF. The chain couples TRBV7-9 to TRBJ2-1, with unresolved D. From germline, CDR1 is SEHNR and CDR2 FQNEAQ (reference sequence). Trimming cost V 8 bases and J 5 bases, with 7 bases left between them. The CDR3 consists of 11 residues.

J is TRBJ1-2 and V is TRBV2; D might be TRBD1 (6 bases). The length of the CDR3 is 14 residues. The ends were cut back, 7 bases at V and 1 base at J, with 13 bases in the middle. Germline CDR1 is SNHLY and CDR2 is FYNNEI. The CDR3 spells CASIRRGLNYGYTF. The CDR3 bases are TGTGCCAGCATCCGTCGGGGGCTTAACTATGGCTACACCTTC.

The sample holds many counts of this clonotype. The chain joins TRBV19 to TRBJ1-4, with 10 bases aligning to TRBD1. CDR1 is LNHDA and CDR2 is SQIVND in the germline V gene (reference sequence). The CDR3 length is 16 residues. V dropped 5 bases and J dropped 6; count of bases not matched to a gene: 9. The DNA for the CDR3 is TGTGCCAGTAGTCCTCGGAGGGACAGGGGTTATGAAAAACTGTTTTTT. This translates into CASSPRRDRGYEKLFF. Complete variable domain (other parts from reference TRBV19 and TRBJ1-4): DGGITQSPKYLFRKEGQNVTLSCEQNLNHDAMYWYRQDPGQGLRLIYYSQIVNDFQKGDIAEGYSVSREKKESFPLTVTSAQKNPTAFYLCASSPRRDRGYEKLFFGSGTQLSVL.

This clonotype was counted a few times. V usage is TRBV5-8 and J usage is TRBJ1-5, with a tentative D call TRBD1 (6 bases). Germline V gene lookup returns CDR1 SGHTS and CDR2 YDEGEE. The CDR3 totals 15 residues. V was cut by 4 bases and J by 5 bases, with 16 bases left in between. The CDR3 reads CASSLGAGGDQPQHF. The CDR3 nucleotides read TGTGCCAGCAGCCTGGGGGCGGGGGGTGATCAGCCCCAGCATTTT.

Only a few counts were recorded for this clonotype. The chain links TRBV7-2 to TRBJ1-2; perhaps TRBD1 as D (6 bases). The CDR3 contains 15 residues. Germline V gives CDR1 SGHTA, CDR2 FQGNSA. Between the trimmed V and J ends, which lost 5 bases and 2 bases, there was a span of 15 bases. Written as DNA, the CDR3 is TGTGCCAGCAGCCCCAATCAGGGGTTCAACTATGGCTACACCTTC. Translating gives CASSPNQGFNYGYTF. Based on the CDR3 plus reference TRBV7-2 and TRBJ1-2, the full variable domain is GAGVSQSPSNKVTEKGKDVELRCDPISGHTALYWYRQSLGQGLEFLIYFQGNSAPDKSGLPSDRFSAERTGGSVSTLTIQRTQQEDSAVYLCASSPNQGFNYGYTFGSGTRLTVV.

There are many counts of this clonotype. The V and J genes are TRBV30 and TRBJ1-1; D ambiguous. V was cut by 7 bases and J by 2 bases, with 8 bases left in between. Germline V CDR1 and CDR2: GTSNPN, SVGIG (reference sequence). The CDR3 contains 11 residues. This chain's CDR3 is CASKENTEAFF. The CDR3 DNA reads as TGTGCCTCCAAGGAAAACACTGAAGCTTTCTTT.

The table lists this clonotype with a few counts. The J gene is TRBJ2-7, the V gene TRBV7-9, with unresolved D. This CDR3 has 14 amino acids. From germline, CDR1 is SEHNR and CDR2 FQNEAQ (reference sequence). Trimming removed 0 bases from V and 3 bases from J, with 9 bases in between. The CDR3 reads CASSLALDGYEQYV. The CDR3 DNA sequence: TGTGCCAGCAGCTTAGCCTTGGACGGCTACGAGCAGTACGTC.

This clonotype was recorded at least ten times. The V gene is TRBV19, the J gene TRBJ2-1, with 10 bases matching TRBD2. Trimming cost V 5 bases and J 5 bases; bases outside gene matches: 6. The CDR3 spans 15 residues. Germline loops: CDR1 LNHDA, CDR2 SQIVND (reference sequence). This CDR3 is CASSVGLAQNNEQFF. The CDR3 bases are TGTGCCAGTAGTGTGGGACTAGCGCAGAACAATGAGCAGTTCTTC.

At least ten counts were recorded for this clonotype. J is TRBJ1-5 and V is TRBV2, with D tentatively TRBD1 (5 bases). Trimming left V 8 bases short and J 11 bases short, with 10 bases between. Looked up from germline, CDR1 is SNHLY and CDR2 is FYNNEI. The CDR3 is 10 residues long. The DNA for the CDR3 is TGTGCCAGCGGGGGAGTGACCCAGCATTTT. This sequence encodes CASGGVTQHF.

This clonotype was seen repeatedly, ten times or more. The chain has TRBV18 and TRBJ2-3, with TRBD1 matching over 8 bases. The CDR3 spans 18 residues. V lost 2 bases to trimming and J lost 0 bases; unmatched junction nucleotides: 10. Germline V lookup: CDR1 KGHSH, CDR2 LQKENI. The CDR3 bases are TGTGCCAGCTCACCATTCCCAGGGGGCGGATCTAGCACAGATACGCAGTATTTT. The encoded protein is CASSPFPGGGSSTDTQYF.

This clonotype was found a few times. This CDR3 fails to terminate in the conserved phenylalanine or tryptophan, so it likely reflects a read error. This chain connects TRBV9 to TRBJ2-1; D remains ambiguous. Trimming removed 0 bases from V and 2 bases from J, with 9 bases in between. The CDR3 contains 15 residues. The germline V gene encodes CDR1 SGDLS and CDR2 YYNGEE. The CDR3 loop reads CASSVDELPYNEQFL. The CDR3, as DNA: TGTGCCAGCAGCGTAGACGAGCTGCCCTACAATGAGCAGTTCCTC.

This chain links TRBV30 with TRBJ2-1, with D possibly called TRBD1 or TRBD2 (5 bases each). Germline lookup yields CDR1 GTSNPN and CDR2 SVGIG (reference sequence). V lost 0 bases and J lost 10, with 13 bases in between. The CDR3 is 13 amino acids. CDR3 loop: CAWSVSGQREQFF. Here the CDR3 DNA reads TGTGCCTGGAGTGTCTCGGGGCAGAGGGAGCAGTTCTTC.

This clonotype was observed a handful of times. Written as DNA, the CDR3 is TGTGCCTGGAGTAACTACTTCTCCGTCGGAAATTGGGACCGAGGGCCGTATAGCAATCAGCCCCAGCATTTT. This translates into CAWSNYFSVGNWDRGPYSNQPQHF. The chain employs TRBV30 and TRBJ1-5; D possibly corresponds to TRBD1 (5 bases). Germline CDR1 reads GTSNPN; CDR2 reads SVGIG (reference sequence). This CDR3 is 24 amino acids long. Trimming left V 2 bases short and J 0 bases short, with 38 bases between.

This clonotype was seen at least ten times. V gene TRBV9 combines with J gene TRBJ1-1; the D gene is possibly TRBD1 (5 bases). CDR3 length: 13 amino acids. Trimming took off 3 bases at V and 6 bases at J, with 12 bases between the two ends. The germline CDR1 and CDR2 sequences are SGDLS and YYNGEE. The CDR3 DNA follows: TGTGCCAGCAGCGACCTCGACAGCCCTGAAGCTTTCTTT. Amino acids: CASSDLDSPEAFF.

This clonotype appeared many times. The chain couples TRBV12-3 or TRBV12-4 to TRBJ1-1; 8 positions match TRBD1. The CDR3 loop spans 12 amino acids. V shed 6 bases, J shed 10 bases, and the junction held 7 bases outside the gene matches. CDR3 coding DNA: TGTGCCAGCAGATCGGACAGGGTTGGAGCTTTCTTT. It is translated as CASRSDRVGAFF.

The sample holds many counts of this clonotype. This sequence joins TRBV12-3 or TRBV12-4 and TRBJ2-1, with no clear D. The CDR3 has 12 residues. Trimming took off 0 bases at V and 9 bases at J, with 6 bases between the two ends. The CDR3 region has the DNA TGTGCCAGCAGTTTAGCCCCAGGTGAGCAGTTCTTC. Translation gives CASSLAPGEQFF.